Each of the 18 T cell receptor beta chains below was sequenced from the same sample in a study of cytomegalovirus exposure and HLA in healthy donors. This PCR relied on a set of 60 Vbeta primers and 13 Jbeta primers. Sequencing was performed with immunoSEQ multiplex PCR; in TCRdb, only in-frame clones are kept and a portion is missing. The data contain 150,000 to 160,000 clones, 65% to 80% of them singletons. Sequenced input: PBMCs. Receptor source: a man between 18 and 35 years old in good health and CMV-seronegative.

This clone showed up just once. The chain employs TRBV10-3 and TRBJ1-4; D not resolved. Germline-derived CDR1 and CDR2 are ENHRY and SYGVKD. Trimming removed 11 bases at V and 5 bases at J, with 15 bases between. The length of the CDR3 is 13 residues. In DNA, the CDR3 is TGTGCCGCGAGACTGGGTGTAAATGAAAAACTGTTTTTT. This gives the protein CAARLGVNEKLFF.

The rearrangement links TRBV6-1 to TRBJ2-1; 9 nucleotides align to TRBD2. Germline lookup yields CDR1 MNHNS and CDR2 SASEGT. Germline trimming cut 2 bases from V and 5 bases from J; bases unmatched to any gene: 7. The CDR3 is 16 residues long. CDR3 protein: CASSENLAGSHNEQFF. The CDR3 DNA sequence: TGTGCCAGCAGTGAAAACCTAGCGGGGAGCCACAATGAGCAGTTCTTC.

The chain uses TRBV18 and TRBJ1-6; 9 bases line up with TRBD1. In germline, CDR1 is KGHSH, CDR2 LQKENI. The CDR3 spans 15 residues. Trimming took 3 bases from V and 7 from J; bases not matched to a gene: 4. The CDR3 spells CASSPGQGGNSPLHF. The CDR3 region has the DNA TGTGCCAGCTCACCGGGACAGGGTGGGAATTCACCCCTCCACTTT.

The chain is built from TRBV9 and TRBJ2-1; 8 positions agree with TRBD2. The CDR3 runs to 17 residues. V shed 3 bases and J 4 bases; nucleotides not matched to a gene: 12. CDR1 is SGDLS and CDR2 is YYNGEE in the germline V gene. The CDR3 DNA sequence: TGTGCCAGCAGCGCAACCGGGGGGGTTGCGGGATACAATGAGCAGTTCTTC. This encodes CASSATGGVAGYNEQFF.

This clone came up a few times. The chain uses TRBV5-5 and TRBJ2-2, with D maybe TRBD2 (6 bases). Germline lookup yields CDR1 SGHKS and CDR2 YYEKEE (reference sequence). The CDR3 loop spans 16 amino acids. Trimming removed 4 bases from V and 1 base from J, with 14 bases in between. This chain's CDR3 is CASSPGPSENTGELFF. As DNA, the CDR3 is TGTGCCAGCAGCCCTGGACCTAGCGAGAACACCGGGGAGCTGTTTTTT. The variable domain in full, completed from reference TRBV5-5 and TRBJ2-2, reads DAGVTQSPTHLIKTRGQQVTLRCSPISGHKSVSWYQQVLGQGPQFIFQYYEKEERGRGNFPDRFSARQFPNYSSELNVNALLLGDSALYLCASSPGPSENTGELFFGEGSRLTVL.

This clone was counted only a few times. The CDR3 DNA reads as TGCGCCAGCAGCTTAGACGACAGTTGGTGGGAAAAACTGTTTTTT. This translates into CASSLDDSWWEKLFF. This rearrangement joins TRBV5-1 to TRBJ1-4; D is perhaps TRBD1 (5 bases). CDR3 length: 15 amino acids. V gave up 2 bases and J gave up 8 bases, with 16 bases separating them. Germline V CDR1 and CDR2: SGHRS, YFSETQ. The whole variable domain, remainder taken from reference TRBV5-1 and TRBJ1-4, is KAGVTQTPRYLIKTRGQQVTLSCSPISGHRSVSWYQQTPGQGLQFLFEYFSETQRNKGNFPGRFSGRQFSNSRSEMNVSTLELGDSALYLCASSLDDSWWEKLFFGSGTQLSVL.

The chain has TRBV20-1 and TRBJ1-5; D not certain. Germline loops: CDR1 DFQATT, CDR2 SNEGSKA (reference sequence). The CDR3 length is 10 residues. V was trimmed by 5 bases and J by 8 bases, leaving 7 bases between them. As DNA, the CDR3 is TGCAGTGCTGGGCAGGAGCCCCAGCATTTT. Its translation is CSAGQEPQHF.

The rearrangement joins TRBV6-5 to TRBJ1-2, with TRBD1 identical over 7 bases. With V trimmed by 3 bases and J by 7 bases, 8 bases remained unmatched. The CDR3 is made up of 14 amino acids. Germline V gene sequence: CDR1 MNHEY, CDR2 SVGAGI. The CDR3 sequence is CASSYQQGGSGYTF. The CDR3 DNA sequence: TGTGCCAGCAGTTATCAACAAGGGGGCAGTGGCTACACCTTC.

The genes are TRBV29-1 and TRBJ2-5; 11 bases are shared with TRBD2. From germline, CDR1 is SQVTM and CDR2 ANQGSEA. The CDR3 has 14 residues. Trimming removed 7 bases from V and 2 bases from J; junction bases left unmatched: 6. CDR3 protein: CSAPTSGTQETQYF. Here the CDR3 DNA reads TGCAGCGCTCCGACTAGCGGGACACAAGAGACCCAGTACTTC.

CDR3 protein: CASTPDRLGETQYF. The CDR3 coding sequence is TGTGCCAGCACCCCGGACAGGCTAGGGGAGACCCAGTACTTC. V usage is TRBV6-1 and J usage is TRBJ2-5; the match to TRBD1 covers 7 bases. With 7 bases clipped from V and 5 bases from J, the junction kept 10 bases outside the gene matches. Germline CDR1 reads MNHNS; CDR2 reads SASEGT. The CDR3 length is 14 residues.

The chain joins TRBV27 to TRBJ2-7; D is possibly TRBD1 (5 bases). The CDR3 has 14 residues. Germline values: CDR1 MNHEY, CDR2 SMNVEV (reference sequence). With 2 bases removed from V and 2 bases from J, the gap between germline ends came to 10 bases. The CDR3 nucleotides read TGTGCCAGCAGTTTAGGCCAGGGAACCTACGAGCAGTACTTC. Translation: CASSLGQGTYEQYF.

The V call is TRBV10-1, the J call TRBJ1-4; 7 bases align to TRBD1. In germline, CDR1 is WNHNN, CDR2 SYGVQD (reference sequence). This CDR3 comprises 13 residues. J was trimmed by 2 bases and V by 8 bases; bases with no gene match: 2. CDR3 sequence: CASSDRTNEKLFF. Here the CDR3 DNA reads TGCGCCAGCTCGGACAGGACTAATGAAAAACTGTTTTTT.

Only a few counts were recorded for this clone. The chain links TRBV28 to TRBJ1-4; a weak D match, TRBD1 (5 bases). The CDR3 runs 15 residues. Germline loops: CDR1 MDHEN, CDR2 SYDVKM. Trimming took off 3 bases at V and 10 bases at J, with 18 bases between the two ends. This CDR3 reads CASSFPPGQGGKLFF. DNA for the CDR3: TGTGCCAGCAGTTTCCCCCCCGGCCAGGGCGGAAAACTGTTTTTT.

This clone was seen more than once but under ten times. The chain links TRBV7-9 to TRBJ2-5, with a possible D match to TRBD2 (5 bases). The V and J ends lost 6 bases and 3 bases respectively, with 17 bases between them. The germline CDR1 and CDR2 sequences are SEHNR and FQNEAQ (reference sequence). The CDR3 is 15 amino acids. CDR3 sequence reads: CASSFSVGLKETQYF. The CDR3 nucleotides read TGTGCCAGCAGTTTTAGTGTAGGACTGAAAGAGACCCAGTACTTC.

J is TRBJ1-2 and V is TRBV9, with 7 positions matching TRBD1. V was clipped by 0 bases and J by 4 bases; unmatched bases: 0. This CDR3 contains 13 residues. The germline V gene encodes CDR1 SGDLS and CDR2 YYNGEE. The CDR3 coding sequence is TGTGCCAGCAGCGTAGACAGGGGCTATGGCTACACCTTC. Translation gives CASSVDRGYGYTF.

This chain joins TRBV5-1 and TRBJ2-1; 8 bases align to TRBD1. The CDR3 length is 12 residues. Unmatched junction bases numbered 1, after V lost 4 bases and J lost 7 bases. CDR1 SGHRS and CDR2 YFSETQ come from the germline V gene. CDR3 protein: CASSRTGNEQFF. The CDR3 region has the DNA TGCGCCAGCAGCAGGACAGGGAATGAGCAGTTCTTC.

The sample holds a few counts of this clone. The chain carries TRBV28 and TRBJ2-5, with a weak D call TRBD2 (5 bases). The CDR3 has 15 residues. Germline loops: CDR1 MDHEN, CDR2 SYDVKM. V was clipped by 6 bases and J by 1 base, with 15 bases between them. The CDR3 DNA follows: TGTGCCAGCAGCGCAACCCGGGGATCCCAAGAGACCCAGTACTTC. It yields the protein CASSATRGSQETQYF.

This clone showed up just a few times. The rearrangement uses TRBV5-4 and TRBJ2-2; 8 nucleotides match TRBD1. Germline V gene lookup returns CDR1 SGHNT and CDR2 YYREEE (reference sequence). V was clipped by 4 bases and J by 4 bases; unmatched bases: 9. The CDR3 loop spans 16 amino acids. Written as DNA, the CDR3 is TGTGCCAGCAGCGTCGCAGGGGGCGTAGGCACCGGGGAGCTGTTTTTT. The encoded protein is CASSVAGGVGTGELFF.